This T cell receptor (beta chain) was observed in a study of blood T cell repertoires in COVID-19. This clone showed up just a few times. This CDR3 has 14 amino acids. Looked up from germline, CDR1 is GTSNPN and CDR2 is SVGIG (reference sequence). The junction had 7 bases not matched to a gene; V was cut back by 4 bases and J by 6 bases. This table comes from immunoSEQ multiplex PCR, and its TCRdb copy is limited to in-frame clones, with some not included. The profile shows about 46,000 clones, approximately 89% of them singletons. Sequenced: peripheral blood. The chain is built from TRBV30 and TRBJ2-1; 9 bases align to TRBD1. This receptor was identified in a man between 45 and 60 years old with acute or convalescent COVID-19. CDR3 bases: TGTGCCTGGACTGCCGGGACAGGGTTCAATGAGCAGTTCTTC. This encodes CAWTAGTGFNEQFF.